What follows describes a single TCR beta chain. Its specificity is not known. V gave up 1 base and J gave up 7 bases; unmatched junction bases: 11. The CDR3 sequence is 17 residues long. The germline V gene encodes CDR1 SGHDT and CDR2 YYEEEE. The data belong to a study of cytomegalovirus exposure and HLA in healthy donors. Study results and limitations: As was reported, the classifier diagnosed cytomegalovirus status with high specificity and sensitivity. Usually a TCR sequence was rare, but some public TCRs were found in many donors.

The data were produced by immunoSEQ multiplex PCR, yet TCRdb's version contains in-frame clones alone and is incomplete. The top ten hold 3% of the sample, which has roughly 50,000 clones, 75% to 95% seen once. The source of this sequence is a man between 18 and 29 years old in good health and CMV-seronegative. The chain couples TRBV5-6 to TRBJ2-2, with 9 bases fitting TRBD1. Material for sequencing was PBMCs. The CDR3 spells CASSLLRRQGVYGELFF. The CDR3 DNA is TGTGCCAGCAGCTTGTTGCGCCGACAGGGGGTTTACGGGGAGCTGTTTTTT.